Sequencing of this TCR beta chain was carried out in a study of T cell changes during pregnancy in multiple sclerosis (dated by TCRdb to between 2018 and 2020). Study-wide context: The study looked at changes in the T cell repertoire across pregnancy in women with multiple sclerosis.

In the case of this clone: Its antigen remains undetermined. No base qualities exist here, and no much larger clone lies one base off it.

The method was the immunoSEQ multiplex PCR assay. In TCRdb, the immuneACCESS table is reduced to in-frame sequences with V and J assigned. These tables do not hold every clone; where another copy was compared, an unresolved V gene accounts for under half, and the others remain unexplained. The sample table lists 80,000 to 100,000 clones, around 91% of them with a count of one. The ten largest clones add up to around 1.7% of the sample. In the germline V gene (reference sequence), CDR1 corresponds to MNHEY and CDR2 to SMNVEV. V is shortened by 4 bases, J by 5 bases, and the region joining them spans 21 bases. The cysteine opens and the phenylalanine closes a CDR3 of 16 amino acids. The sequence is cut down to CDR3 DNA, 48 bases in frame from base 1.

The chain is assembled from TRBV27 and TRBJ2-7, and TRBD1 may be the D gene, going by 6 matching bases. This sample comprised peripheral blood, obtained after pregnancy. The clonotype originates from a female donor in good health, enrolled as a control in a pregnancy study. The CDR3 reads as follows: CASSYRRDSTGNEQYF. In nucleotide form, the sequence is TGTGCCAGCAGTTACCGTCGAGATTCGACAGGTAACGAGCAGTACTTC.